Each of the 7 T cell receptor beta chains below was sequenced from the same sample in a study of T cell responses to AZD1222 COVID-19 vaccine. Profiling relied on immunoSEQ multiplex PCR, and the TCRdb table lists in-frame clones only, not all of them. The sample carries approximately 300,000 clones, 90% to 95% recorded once. The sequencing used peripheral blood, collected 28 days after the second AZD1222 dose. The receptors were sampled from an adult who received the AZD1222 COVID-19 vaccine.

The rearrangement uses TRBV5-6 and TRBJ2-1; weak D call: TRBD2 (6 bases). CDR1 is SGHDT, CDR2 YYEEEE, per germline. CDR3 length: 14 residues. V was trimmed by 0 bases and J by 6 bases, leaving 10 bases between them. CDR3 nucleotide sequence: TGTGCCAGCAGCTTGGTTCAGGAGGGCAATGAGCAGTTCTTC. This sequence encodes CASSLVQEGNEQFF.

The chain is built from TRBV6-2 or TRBV6-3 and TRBJ2-7, with TRBD2 matching 7 bases. The CDR3 loop spans 13 amino acids. The V and J ends lost 6 bases and 4 bases, in that order; junction bases with no gene match: 6. CDR1 is MNHEY, CDR2 SVGEGT, per germline. CDR3: CASRPGGGYEQYF. The CDR3 DNA is TGTGCCAGCAGACCTGGGGGGGGTTACGAGCAGTACTTC.

The V and J genes are TRBV5-5 and TRBJ2-7; D is unresolved. The CDR3 has 14 residues. Germline V CDR1 and CDR2: SGHKS, YYEKEE (reference sequence). Trimming cost V 2 bases and J 2 bases, with 11 bases left between them. The CDR3 region has the DNA TGTGCCAGCAGCTTAGACCCGACCGCCTACGAGCAGTACTTC. This translates into CASSLDPTAYEQYF.

This sequence joins TRBV7-2 and TRBJ2-1, with 9 nucleotides matching TRBD2. Looked up from germline, CDR1 is SGHTA and CDR2 is FQGNSA. V dropped 5 bases and J dropped 13; count of bases not matched to a gene: 6. This CDR3 contains 12 residues. The CDR3 nucleotides read TGTGCCAGCAGCGGCCCGGGACTAGCACAGTTCTTC. As protein: CASSGPGLAQFF.

The chain carries TRBV6-1 and TRBJ1-3, with 8 bases that match TRBD1. Germline V CDR1 and CDR2: MNHNS, SASEGT. The CDR3 totals 17 residues. V lost 3 bases and J lost 8; bases outside the gene matches: 15. CDR3 region: CASSEPHRTGKLYTIYF. The CDR3, as DNA: TGTGCCAGCAGTGAGCCTCACCGGACAGGGAAGTTATACACCATATATTTT.

The CDR3 loop is CASSGVGGSQPQHF. The CDR3 DNA follows: TGTGCCAGCAGCGGTGTGGGGGGCAGTCAGCCCCAGCATTTT. The V and J genes are TRBV5-5 and TRBJ1-5, with D possibly TRBD1 on 6 matching bases. Per germline, CDR1 SGHKS and CDR2 YYEKEE (reference sequence). The CDR3 spans 14 residues. V lost 4 bases and J lost 6, with 14 bases in between.

The chain couples TRBV5-6 to TRBJ1-1; D not resolved. CDR3 length: 18 amino acids. Germline CDR1 SGHDT, CDR2 YYEEEE. Trimming shortened V by 0 bases and J by 0 bases, and 18 bases separated the two germline ends. CDR3 DNA sequence: TGTGCCAGCAGCTTGGCTCCCCTACACGGAGGGTTGAACACTGAAGCTTTCTTT. It translates to CASSLAPLHGGLNTEAFF.